This T cell receptor (beta chain) originates from a study of regulatory T cells in long-lasting Graves disease. Germline V gives CDR1 ENHRY, CDR2 SYGVKD. V was trimmed by 8 bases and J by 6 bases, leaving 15 bases between them. The CDR3 spans 13 residues. As to time point: newly diagnosed GD, antithyroid drugs for less than 3 months. After RNA was extracted from PBMCs, the TCR library was made from it. This clonotype was seen a few times. The TCR beta library used iRepertoire HTBI primers with Arm-PCR amplification of CDR3. TCRdb used MiXCR to reprocess the multiplex PCR reads, holding one entry per CDR3 protein. The sample carries approximately 470,000 distinct CDR3 sequences, under 20% recorded once. The same data also went into a second study, on T cells in Graves' hyperthyroidism and ophthalmopathy.

The TCR sequence derives from a man aged 40-50 years with Graves disease. The chain combines TRBV10-3 with TRBJ2-3, with D possibly matching TRBD1 (6 bases). The source was peripheral blood mononuclear cells (PBMCs), collected at new diagnosis, from a patient treated with antithyroid drugs. CDR3 loop: CAIGRQGQDTQYF. DNA for the CDR3: TGTGCCATCGGACGGCAGGGGCAGGATACGCAGTATTTT.